This TCR beta chain was sequenced in a study of blood T cell repertoires in COVID-19. Study context: Whether acute or convalescent, the COVID-19 samples came from the United States, Italy and Spain.

Those who participated ranged in age from roughly 18 to 100 years and resided in about two dozen US areas. Looked up from germline, CDR1 is MDHEN and CDR2 is SYDVKM. The CDR3 consists of 13 residues. Trimming cost V 4 bases and J 2 bases, with 7 bases left between them. Generated by immunoSEQ multiplex PCR, the TCRdb table keeps only in-frame clones and is missing some. Seen here are some 390,000 clones, under 90% observed once, and the top ten hold 1.5% to 2%. Sequencing was done on a sample of PBMCs or T cells enriched from blood (not recorded which). This TCR came from a woman in her twenties or thirties who had recovered from COVID-19. V is TRBV28 and J is TRBJ2-3; D possibly corresponds to TRBD2 (5 bases). In DNA, the CDR3 is TGTGCCAGCAGTTACGGGATCACAGATACGCAGTATTTT. It translates to CASSYGITDTQYF.